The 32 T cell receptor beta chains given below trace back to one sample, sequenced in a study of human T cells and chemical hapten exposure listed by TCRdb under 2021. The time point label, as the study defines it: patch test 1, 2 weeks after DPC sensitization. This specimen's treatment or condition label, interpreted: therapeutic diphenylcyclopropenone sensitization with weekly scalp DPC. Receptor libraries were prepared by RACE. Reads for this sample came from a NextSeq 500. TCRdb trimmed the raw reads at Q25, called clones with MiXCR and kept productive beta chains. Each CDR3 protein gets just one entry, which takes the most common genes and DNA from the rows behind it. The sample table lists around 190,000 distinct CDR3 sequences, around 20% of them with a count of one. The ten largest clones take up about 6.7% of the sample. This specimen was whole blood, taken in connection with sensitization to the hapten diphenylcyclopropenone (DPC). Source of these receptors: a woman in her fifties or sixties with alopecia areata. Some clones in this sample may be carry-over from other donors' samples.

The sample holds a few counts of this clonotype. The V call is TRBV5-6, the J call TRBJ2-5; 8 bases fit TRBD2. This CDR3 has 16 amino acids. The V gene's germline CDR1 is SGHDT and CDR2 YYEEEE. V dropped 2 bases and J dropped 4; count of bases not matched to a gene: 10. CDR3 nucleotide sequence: TGTGCCAGCAGCTTCGACAGGACTAGCCAGGGAGAGACCCAGTACTTC. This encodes CASSFDRTSQGETQYF.

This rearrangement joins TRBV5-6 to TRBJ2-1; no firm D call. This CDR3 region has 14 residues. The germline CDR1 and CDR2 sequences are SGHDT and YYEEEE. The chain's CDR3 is CASLSLKNPAEQFF. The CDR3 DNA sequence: TGTGCAAGCCTATCCTTGAAAAACCCTGCGGAGCAGTTCTTC. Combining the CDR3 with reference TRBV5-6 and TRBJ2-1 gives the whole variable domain DAGVTQSPTHLIKTRGQQVTLRCSPKSGHDTVSWYQQALGQGPQFIFQYYEEEERQRGNFPDRFSGHQFPNYSSELNVNALLLGDSALYLCASLSLKNPAEQFFGPGTRLTVL.

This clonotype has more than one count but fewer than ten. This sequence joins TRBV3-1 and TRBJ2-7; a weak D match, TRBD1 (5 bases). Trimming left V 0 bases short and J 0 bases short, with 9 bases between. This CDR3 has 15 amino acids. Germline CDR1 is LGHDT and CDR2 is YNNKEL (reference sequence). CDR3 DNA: TGTGCCAGCAGCCAAGAATACAGGAGCTCCTACGAGCAGTACTTC. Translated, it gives CASSQEYRSSYEQYF.

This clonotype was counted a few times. The CDR3 DNA sequence: TGTGCCAGCAGTGTACGGACAGCCACCACAGATACGCAGTATTTT. Protein: CASSVRTATTDTQYF. The gene calls are TRBV2 and TRBJ2-3; tentatively, D is TRBD1 (6 bases). The V gene lost 4 bases and the J gene lost 2 bases, with 13 bases spanning the gap. CDR3 length: 15 residues. Germline CDR1 and CDR2: SNHLY and FYNNEI.

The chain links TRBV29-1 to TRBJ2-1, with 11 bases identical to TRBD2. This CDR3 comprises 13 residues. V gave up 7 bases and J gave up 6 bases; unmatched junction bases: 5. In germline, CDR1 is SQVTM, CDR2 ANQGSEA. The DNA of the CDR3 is TGCAGCGGAGGGACTAGCGGACCCAATGAGCAGTTCTTC. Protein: CSGGTSGPNEQFF.

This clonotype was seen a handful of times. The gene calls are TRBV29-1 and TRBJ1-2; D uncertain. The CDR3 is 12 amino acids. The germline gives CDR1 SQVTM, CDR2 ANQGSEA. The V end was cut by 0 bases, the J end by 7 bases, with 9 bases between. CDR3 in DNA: TGCAGCGTTGAAGAGGCGACCCTTGGCTACACCTTC. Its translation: CSVEEATLGYTF.

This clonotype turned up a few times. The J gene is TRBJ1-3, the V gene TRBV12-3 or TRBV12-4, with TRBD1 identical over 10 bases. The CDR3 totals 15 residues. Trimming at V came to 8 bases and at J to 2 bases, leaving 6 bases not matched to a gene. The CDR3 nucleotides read TGTGCCAGCGGGACGGGACAGGGGACTGGAAACACCATATATTTT. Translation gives CASGTGQGTGNTIYF.

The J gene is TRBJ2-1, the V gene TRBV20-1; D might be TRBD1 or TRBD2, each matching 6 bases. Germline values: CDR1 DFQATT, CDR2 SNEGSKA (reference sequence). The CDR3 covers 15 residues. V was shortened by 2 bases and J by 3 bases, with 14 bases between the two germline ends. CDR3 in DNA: TGCAGTGCTAGAAGAGGGGGGCGCCGCTACAATGAGCAGTTCTTC. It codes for CSARRGGRRYNEQFF.

This CDR3 is CSARGGRKNTEAFF. The DNA of the CDR3 is TGCAGTGCTAGAGGGGGACGGAAGAACACTGAAGCTTTCTTT. The rearrangement links TRBV20-1 to TRBJ1-1; D may be TRBD1 (5 bases). The CDR3 extends over 14 amino acids. Germline V lookup: CDR1 DFQATT, CDR2 SNEGSKA (reference sequence). V was pared by 1 base and J by 1 base, with 10 bases between.

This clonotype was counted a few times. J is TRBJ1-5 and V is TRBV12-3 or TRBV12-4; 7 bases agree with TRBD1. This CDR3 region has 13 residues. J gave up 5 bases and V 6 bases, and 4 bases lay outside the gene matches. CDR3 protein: CASRNRGDQPQHF. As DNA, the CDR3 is TGTGCCAGCAGGAACAGGGGTGATCAGCCCCAGCATTTT.

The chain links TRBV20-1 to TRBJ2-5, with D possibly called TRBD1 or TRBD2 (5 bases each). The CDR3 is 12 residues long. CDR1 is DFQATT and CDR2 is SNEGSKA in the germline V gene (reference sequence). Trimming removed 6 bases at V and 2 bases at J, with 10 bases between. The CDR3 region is CSATWGQETQYF. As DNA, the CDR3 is TGCAGTGCAACATGGGGGCAAGAGACCCAGTACTTC.

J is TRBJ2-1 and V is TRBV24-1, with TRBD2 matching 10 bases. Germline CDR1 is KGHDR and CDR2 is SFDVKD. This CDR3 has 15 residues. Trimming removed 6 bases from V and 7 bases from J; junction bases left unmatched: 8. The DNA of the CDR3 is TGTGCCACCAGTTTGCGGCTAGCGGGAGTGAATGAGCAGTTCTTC. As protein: CATSLRLAGVNEQFF.

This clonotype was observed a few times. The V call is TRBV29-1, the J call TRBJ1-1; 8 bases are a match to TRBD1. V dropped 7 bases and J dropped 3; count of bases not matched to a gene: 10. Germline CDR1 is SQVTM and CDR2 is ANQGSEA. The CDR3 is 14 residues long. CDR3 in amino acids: CSAQGQGKDTEAFF. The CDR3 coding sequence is TGCAGCGCACAAGGACAGGGAAAGGACACTGAAGCTTTCTTT.

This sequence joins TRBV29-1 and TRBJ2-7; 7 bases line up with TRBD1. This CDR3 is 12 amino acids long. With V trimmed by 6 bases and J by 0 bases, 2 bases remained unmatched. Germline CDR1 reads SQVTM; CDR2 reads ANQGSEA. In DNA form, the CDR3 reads TGCAGCGTGGGACAGAGCTCCTACGAGCAGTACTTC. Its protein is CSVGQSSYEQYF.

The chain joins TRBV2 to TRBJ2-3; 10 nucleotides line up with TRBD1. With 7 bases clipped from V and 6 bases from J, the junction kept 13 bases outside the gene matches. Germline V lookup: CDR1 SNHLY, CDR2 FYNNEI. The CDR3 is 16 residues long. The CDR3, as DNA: TGTGCCAGCACCCTTGGGACAGGGGACCTAACGGATACGCAGTATTTT. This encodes CASTLGTGDLTDTQYF.

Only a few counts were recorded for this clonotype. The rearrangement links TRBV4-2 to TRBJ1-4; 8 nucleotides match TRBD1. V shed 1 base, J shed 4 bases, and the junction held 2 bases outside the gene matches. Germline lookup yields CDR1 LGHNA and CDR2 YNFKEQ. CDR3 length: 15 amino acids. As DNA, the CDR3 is TGTGCCAGCAGCCAAGTACAGGGGGGTAATGAAAAACTGTTTTTT. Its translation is CASSQVQGGNEKLFF.

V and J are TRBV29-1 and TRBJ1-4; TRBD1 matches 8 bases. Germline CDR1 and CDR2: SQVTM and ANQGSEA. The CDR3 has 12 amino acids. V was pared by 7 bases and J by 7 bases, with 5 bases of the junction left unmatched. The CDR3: CSARTGGEKLFF. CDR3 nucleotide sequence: TGCAGCGCCCGAACAGGGGGTGAAAAACTGTTTTTT.

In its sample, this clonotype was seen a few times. This chain's CDR3 is CAITETSGARNEQFF. The CDR3 bases are TGTGCCATCACAGAGACTAGCGGAGCTAGGAATGAGCAGTTCTTC. The chain combines TRBV10-3 with TRBJ2-1, with TRBD2 matching over 9 bases. Germline V gene sequence: CDR1 ENHRY, CDR2 SYGVKD. The CDR3 covers 15 residues. The V and J ends lost 7 bases and 7 bases, in that order; junction bases with no gene match: 11.

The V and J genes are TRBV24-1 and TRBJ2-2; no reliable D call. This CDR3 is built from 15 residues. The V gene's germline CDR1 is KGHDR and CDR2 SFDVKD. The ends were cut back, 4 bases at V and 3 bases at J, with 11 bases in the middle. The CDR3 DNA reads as TGTGCCACCAGTGACCGGTCCCGGGACACCGGGGAGCTGTTTTTT. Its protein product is CATSDRSRDTGELFF.

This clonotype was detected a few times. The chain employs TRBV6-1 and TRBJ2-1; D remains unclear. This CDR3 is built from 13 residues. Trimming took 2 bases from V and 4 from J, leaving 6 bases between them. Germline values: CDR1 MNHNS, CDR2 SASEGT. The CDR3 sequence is CASSEIRYNEQFF. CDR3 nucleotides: TGTGCCAGCAGTGAAATTAGATACAATGAGCAGTTCTTC.

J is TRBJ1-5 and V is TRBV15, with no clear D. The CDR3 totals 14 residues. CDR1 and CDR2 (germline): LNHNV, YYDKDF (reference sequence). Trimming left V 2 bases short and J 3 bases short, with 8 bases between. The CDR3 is CATSRTGSNQPQHF. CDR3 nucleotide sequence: TGTGCCACCAGCAGAACCGGGTCCAATCAGCCCCAGCATTTT. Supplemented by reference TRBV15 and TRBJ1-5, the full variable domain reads DAMVIQNPRYQVTQFGKPVTLSCSQTLNHNVMYWYQQKSSQAPKLLFHYYDKDFNNEADTPDNFQSRRPNTSFCFLDIRSPGLGDTAMYLCATSRTGSNQPQHFGDGTRLSIL.

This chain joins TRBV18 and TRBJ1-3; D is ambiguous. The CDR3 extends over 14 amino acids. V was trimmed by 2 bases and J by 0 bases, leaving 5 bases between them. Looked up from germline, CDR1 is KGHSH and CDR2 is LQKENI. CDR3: CASSPGVSGNTIYF. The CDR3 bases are TGTGCCAGCTCACCAGGGGTCTCTGGAAACACCATATATTTT. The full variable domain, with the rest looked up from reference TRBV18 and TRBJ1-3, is NAGVMQNPRHLVRRRGQEARLRCSPMKGHSHVYWYRQLPEEGLKFMVYLQKENIIDESGMPKERFSAEFPKEGPSILRIQQVVRGDSAAYFCASSPGVSGNTIYFGEGSWLTVV.

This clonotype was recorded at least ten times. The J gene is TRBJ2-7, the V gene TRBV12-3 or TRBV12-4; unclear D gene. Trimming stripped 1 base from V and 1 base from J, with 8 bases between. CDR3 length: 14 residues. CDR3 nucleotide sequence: TGTGCCAGCAGTTTAGGGCCGAAGTCCTACGAGCAGTACTTC. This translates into CASSLGPKSYEQYF.

Here the CDR3 DNA reads TGTGCCAGCAGTACCCCCGGGACTAGCTACGAGCAGTACTTC. Protein sequence: CASSTPGTSYEQYF. This chain connects TRBV12-3 or TRBV12-4 to TRBJ2-7; 8 nucleotides match TRBD2. The CDR3 consists of 14 residues. V shed 5 bases and J 3 bases; nucleotides not matched to a gene: 6.

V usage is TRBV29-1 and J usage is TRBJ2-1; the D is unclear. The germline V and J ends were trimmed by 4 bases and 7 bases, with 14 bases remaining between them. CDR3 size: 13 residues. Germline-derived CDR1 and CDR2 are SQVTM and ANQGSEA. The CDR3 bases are TGCAGCGTTGGGGGAATACTCAGAAATGAGCAGTTCTTC. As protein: CSVGGILRNEQFF.

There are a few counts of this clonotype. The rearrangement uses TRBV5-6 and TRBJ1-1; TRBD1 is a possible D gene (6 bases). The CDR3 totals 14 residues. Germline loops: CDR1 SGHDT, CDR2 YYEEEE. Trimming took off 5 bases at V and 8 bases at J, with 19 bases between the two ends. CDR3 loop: CASSFLTGTSEAFF. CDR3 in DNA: TGTGCCAGCAGTTTTCTGACAGGAACCTCCGAAGCTTTCTTT.

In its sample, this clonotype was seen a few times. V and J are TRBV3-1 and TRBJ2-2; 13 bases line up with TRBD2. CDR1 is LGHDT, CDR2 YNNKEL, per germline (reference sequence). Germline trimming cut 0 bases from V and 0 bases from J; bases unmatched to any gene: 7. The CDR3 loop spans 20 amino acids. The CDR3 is CASSQDPWTSGRANTGELFF. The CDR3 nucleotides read TGTGCCAGCAGCCAAGATCCTTGGACTAGCGGGAGAGCGAACACCGGGGAGCTGTTTTTT.

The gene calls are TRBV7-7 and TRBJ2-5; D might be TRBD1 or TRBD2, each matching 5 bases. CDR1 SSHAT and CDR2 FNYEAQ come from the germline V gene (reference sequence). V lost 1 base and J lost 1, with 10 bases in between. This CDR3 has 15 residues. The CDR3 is CASSLDRGTQETQYF. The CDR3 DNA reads TGTGCCAGCAGCTTAGATAGAGGGACCCAAGAGACCCAGTACTTC.

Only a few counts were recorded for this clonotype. The CDR3 spells CASKGATPEAFF. CDR3 DNA: TGTGCCAGCAAGGGGGCAACGCCTGAAGCTTTCTTT. The chain has TRBV25-1 and TRBJ1-1; 7 bases map to TRBD1. Per the germline V gene, CDR1 is MGHDK and CDR2 is SYGVNS. There are 12 residues in the CDR3. Trimming took 7 bases from V and 6 from J; bases not matched to a gene: 5.

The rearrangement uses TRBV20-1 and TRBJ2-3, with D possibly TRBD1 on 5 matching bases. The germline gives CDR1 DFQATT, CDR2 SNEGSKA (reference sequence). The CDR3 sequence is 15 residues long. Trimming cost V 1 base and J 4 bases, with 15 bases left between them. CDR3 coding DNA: TGCAGTGCTAGAGTGGACATGTCCGGAGCAGATACGCAGTATTTT. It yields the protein CSARVDMSGADTQYF.

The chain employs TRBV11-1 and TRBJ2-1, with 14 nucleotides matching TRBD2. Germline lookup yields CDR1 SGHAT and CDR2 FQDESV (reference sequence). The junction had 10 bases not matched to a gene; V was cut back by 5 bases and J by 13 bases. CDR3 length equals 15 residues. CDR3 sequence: CASSLTSGRVQDQFF. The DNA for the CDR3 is TGTGCCAGCAGCCTGACTAGCGGGAGGGTCCAAGATCAGTTCTTC.

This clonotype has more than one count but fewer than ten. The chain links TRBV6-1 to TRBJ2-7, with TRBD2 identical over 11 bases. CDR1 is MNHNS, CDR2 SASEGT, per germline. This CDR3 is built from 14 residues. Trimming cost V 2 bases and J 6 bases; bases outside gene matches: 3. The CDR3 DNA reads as TGTGCCAGCAGTGAACTGCTAGCGGGAGGCGAGCAGTACTTC. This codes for CASSELLAGGEQYF.